The rows below give T cell receptor beta chains drawn from one sample of a study of breast tumors, draining lymph nodes, adjacent tissues. TCRdb fed the multiplex PCR reads into MiXCR, producing one record per CDR3 protein. The sample contains about 180,000 distinct CDR3 sequences, approximately 30% of which appear only once. Input material: axillary lymph node tissue. All receptors derive from a female donor with breast cancer. Some clones in this sample may be carry-over from other donors' samples. The CDR3 runs from the conserved cysteine through the conserved F or W. Each record gives: V gene, J gene, CDR3 protein.

V: TRBV5-1; J: TRBJ1-6; CDR3: CASNLDGTDNSPLHF
V: TRBV7-9; J: TRBJ2-1; CDR3: CASSEGDEQFF
V: TRBV20-1; J: TRBJ2-5; CDR3: CSARKLVDGTQYF
V: TRBV5-1; J: TRBJ2-7; CDR3: CASSLEGYEQYF
V: TRBV5-1; J: TRBJ2-7; CDR3: CASREGNEQYF
V: TRBV11-1; J: TRBJ2-1; CDR3: CASSSGTSGGEYNEQFF
V: TRBV10-3; J: TRBJ1-4; CDR3: CAISDQGSEKLFF
V: TRBV2; J: TRBJ1-4; CDR3: CASSGWLGGEKLFF
V: TRBV18; J: TRBJ1-4; CDR3: CASSSSRGVTGEQEKLFF
V: TRBV3-1; J: TRBJ2-7; CDR3: CASSQETGPEQYF
V: TRBV12-3/TRBV12-4; J: TRBJ2-7; CDR3: CASSYRYEQYF
V: TRBV28; J: TRBJ1-2; CDR3: CASSGPRGASNYGYTF
V: TRBV29-1; J: TRBJ1-5; CDR3: CSVEVAGGPSYNEHF
V: TRBV12-3/TRBV12-4; J: TRBJ2-1; CDR3: CASRGVAGVFF
V: TRBV6-5; J: TRBJ1-5; CDR3: CASSYGGNQPQHF
V: TRBV2; J: TRBJ1-1; CDR3: CASMGTGRVTEAFF